Below are 24 T cell receptor beta chains sequenced from a single sample in a study of cytomegalovirus exposure and HLA in healthy donors. Both 60 Vbeta primers and 13 Jbeta primers went into the PCR. Method: immunoSEQ multiplex PCR; TCRdb's copy keeps in-frame clones and lacks some. Found here are more than 150,000 clones, approximately 80% of them singletons; the top ten hold roughly 1.4%. The sequencing sample was made of PBMCs. All receptors come from a woman aged 18-29 years in good health and CMV-seronegative.

The chain recombines TRBV19 with TRBJ1-1; 8 nucleotides line up with TRBD1. V dropped 0 bases and J dropped 0; count of bases not matched to a gene: 12. This CDR3 comprises 19 residues. Germline V lookup: CDR1 LNHDA, CDR2 SQIVND (reference sequence). The CDR3 region has the DNA TGTGCCAGTAGTATAGATCTGGAGGACAGGGAAACAATGAACACTGAAGCTTTCTTT. Encoded protein: CASSIDLEDRETMNTEAFF.

This clone was detected only a few times. The rearrangement uses TRBV5-1 and TRBJ2-6, with D maybe TRBD2 (6 bases). The CDR3 has 17 amino acids. V was trimmed by 3 bases and J by 4 bases, leaving 17 bases between them. Germline CDR1 and CDR2: SGHRS and YFSETQ. CDR3 residues: CASSSGVPGVGANVLTF. CDR3 DNA sequence: TGCGCCAGCAGCTCTGGCGTTCCGGGGGTGGGGGCCAACGTCCTGACTTTC.

The chain has TRBV6-1 and TRBJ1-2; D possibly corresponds to TRBD1 (6 bases). The CDR3 contains 13 residues. Deletions cut 6 bases from V and 4 bases from J, with 12 bases between. Germline values: CDR1 MNHNS, CDR2 SASEGT. The CDR3 here is CASRGGQSYGYTF. CDR3 DNA: TGTGCCAGCAGGGGGGGGCAAAGCTATGGCTACACCTTC.

The chain couples TRBV6-4 to TRBJ2-2, with 9 bases identical to TRBD2. The CDR3 sequence is 16 residues long. The germline gives CDR1 MRHNA, CDR2 SNTAGT. With V trimmed by 8 bases and J by 7 bases, 14 bases remained unmatched. This CDR3 reads CASSSSPSGDGGELFF. CDR3 DNA sequence: TGTGCCAGCTCCTCTTCGCCTAGCGGGGATGGCGGGGAGCTGTTTTTT.

J is TRBJ2-3 and V is TRBV9; no definite D call. The germline V gene encodes CDR1 SGDLS and CDR2 YYNGEE. The CDR3 has 14 amino acids. The ends were cut back, 2 bases at V and 0 bases at J, with 7 bases in the middle. The CDR3 reads CASSVYSSTDTQYF. DNA of the CDR3: TGTGCCAGCAGCGTTTACTCTAGCACAGATACGCAGTATTTT.

The chain couples TRBV5-1 to TRBJ1-1, with TRBD1 matching over 10 bases. J was trimmed by 6 bases and V by 1 base; bases with no gene match: 15. Germline assignment: CDR1 SGHRS and CDR2 YFSETQ. The CDR3 is made up of 18 amino acids. The DNA of the CDR3 is TGCGCCAGCAGCTTGAGTCCGGGACAGGGGTATATGGGGGCTGAAGCTTTCTTT. Translating gives CASSLSPGQGYMGAEAFF.

The gene calls are TRBV5-1 and TRBJ2-5; 7 positions agree with TRBD1. Germline V gives CDR1 SGHRS, CDR2 YFSETQ. After removal of 4 bases from V and 4 bases from J, the junction contained 4 bases not matched to a gene. CDR3 length equals 13 residues. The DNA for the CDR3 is TGCGCCAGCAGCCAGGGACAGTTAGAGACCCAGTACTTC. Protein sequence: CASSQGQLETQYF.

This chain joins TRBV11-3 and TRBJ1-1; no definite D call. Germline lookup yields CDR1 SGHNT and CDR2 YENEEA. The CDR3 runs 14 residues. Trimming pared 3 bases from V and 6 bases from J, leaving 14 bases between. For the CDR3, the DNA is TGTGCCAGCAGCTTTAGTTCCGTGGGCCCTGAAGCTTTCTTT. It is translated as CASSFSSVGPEAFF.

The chain is built from TRBV5-1 and TRBJ2-2, with 7 bases matching TRBD1. V shed 4 bases, J shed 3 bases, and the junction held 6 bases outside the gene matches. CDR3 length: 15 residues. Germline CDR1 is SGHRS and CDR2 is YFSETQ. DNA for the CDR3: TGCGCCAGCAGCCGCCTCACAGGGGACACCGGGGAGCTGTTTTTT. This codes for CASSRLTGDTGELFF.

Here the CDR3 reads CASTWTSGAHYEQYF. The CDR3 DNA sequence: TGTGCCAGCACCTGGACTAGCGGGGCCCATTACGAGCAGTACTTC. V and J are TRBV6-1 and TRBJ2-7, with 12 bases that match TRBD2. Germline loops: CDR1 MNHNS, CDR2 SASEGT. The CDR3 covers 15 residues. V shed 7 bases, J shed 4 bases, and the junction held 8 bases outside the gene matches.

This clone showed up just once. The chain links TRBV6-5 to TRBJ2-1; TRBD2 matches 9 bases. The length of the CDR3 is 16 residues. Trimming took 0 bases from V and 2 from J; bases not matched to a gene: 2. Germline V gene data show CDR1 as MNHEY and CDR2 as SVGAGI. The CDR3 bases are TGTGCCAGCAGTTACTCGGCGGGGGGGCCCTACAATGAGCAGTTCTTC. Protein: CASSYSAGGPYNEQFF.

This clone came up once. The chain has TRBV4-2 and TRBJ2-7, with 8 bases lining up with TRBD1. The CDR3 length is 16 residues. Trimming cost V 2 bases and J 3 bases; bases outside gene matches: 9. The germline V gene encodes CDR1 LGHNA and CDR2 YNFKEQ. Here the CDR3 reads CASSQNLGQGYYEQYF. The CDR3 coding sequence is TGTGCCAGCAGCCAAAATCTCGGACAGGGATACTACGAGCAGTACTTC.

The rearrangement uses TRBV18 and TRBJ2-3; D may be TRBD1 (5 bases). V was clipped by 0 bases and J by 1 base, with 11 bases between them. CDR3 length equals 16 residues. CDR1 and CDR2 (germline): KGHSH, LQKENI. The CDR3 sequence: CASSPPRGSGTDTQYF. In nucleotides, the CDR3 is TGTGCCAGCTCACCACCTAGGGGCTCAGGCACAGATACGCAGTATTTT.

This rearrangement joins TRBV20-1 to TRBJ2-5; the D is unclear. This CDR3 has 11 residues. Looked up from germline, CDR1 is DFQATT and CDR2 is SNEGSKA (reference sequence). V was shortened by 5 bases and J by 0 bases, with 4 bases between the two germline ends. CDR3 sequence reads: CSAFDQETQYF. The CDR3 nucleotides read TGCAGTGCTTTCGACCAAGAGACCCAGTACTTC.

This clone was detected a few times. The rearrangement uses TRBV5-1 and TRBJ1-1, with D tentatively TRBD1 (5 bases). Germline CDR1 SGHRS, CDR2 YFSETQ. Trimming pared 0 bases from V and 4 bases from J, leaving 10 bases between. CDR3 length equals 14 residues. This CDR3 reads CASSLARAATEAFF. The CDR3 DNA sequence: TGCGCCAGCAGCTTGGCCAGGGCGGCCACTGAAGCTTTCTTT.

The rearrangement joins TRBV21-1 to TRBJ2-1; the table names TRBD2, a call not compared with the DNA. TRBV21-1 is tagged as a pseudogene. There are 23 residues in the CDR3. CDR3 sequence: CASSKDLVGGLAGGTSPMNEQFF. DNA for the CDR3: TGTGCCAGCAGCAAAGACCTAGTCGGTGGGCTAGCGGGGGGGACATCCCCTATGAATGAGCAGTTCTTC.

The chain recombines TRBV11-2 with TRBJ1-1; TRBD1 matches at 11 bases. Germline V gives CDR1 SGHAT, CDR2 FQNNGV. Germline trimming cut 3 bases from V and 3 bases from J; bases unmatched to any gene: 6. There are 16 residues in the CDR3. The CDR3 reads CASSLGTGGGHTEAFF. In DNA form, the CDR3 reads TGTGCCAGCAGCTTGGGGACAGGGGGGGGCCACACTGAAGCTTTCTTT.

The chain carries TRBV5-1 and TRBJ2-5, with D possibly TRBD2 on 7 matching bases. Trimming took off 2 bases at V and 2 bases at J, with 10 bases between the two ends. The CDR3 runs 14 residues. Germline V gene sequence: CDR1 SGHRS, CDR2 YFSETQ. In nucleotides, the CDR3 is TGCGCCAGCAGCTTCGGGGGGCCTCAAGAGACCCAGTACTTC. Residues: CASSFGGPQETQYF. The full variable domain, completed using reference TRBV5-1 and TRBJ2-5, is KAGVTQTPRYLIKTRGQQVTLSCSPISGHRSVSWYQQTPGQGLQFLFEYFSETQRNKGNFPGRFSGRQFSNSRSEMNVSTLELGDSALYLCASSFGGPQETQYFGPGTRLLVL.

The CDR3 sequence is CASSQGPNSYEQYF. As DNA, the CDR3 is TGCGCCAGCAGCCAAGGTCCCAACTCCTACGAGCAGTACTTC. J is TRBJ2-7 and V is TRBV4-1; D ambiguous. CDR3 length: 14 amino acids. The germline V and J ends were trimmed by 1 base and 0 bases, with 7 bases remaining between them. Germline V CDR1 and CDR2: MGHRA, YSYEKL.

The CDR3 DNA follows: TGTGCTAGTGGTTTGGTACAGGGATCCCGCGAGCGGTTTTATGGCTACACCTTC. This gives the protein CASGLVQGSRERFYGYTF. This chain uses TRBV12-5 with TRBJ1-2; D perhaps matches TRBD1 (6 bases). The V and J ends lost 0 bases and 5 bases respectively, with 22 bases between them. Germline CDR1 LGHNT, CDR2 FRNRAP. The CDR3 runs to 18 residues.

J is TRBJ1-1 and V is TRBV5-1, with TRBD1 identical over 10 bases. Germline V gene sequence: CDR1 SGHRS, CDR2 YFSETQ. V shed 7 bases and J 8 bases; nucleotides not matched to a gene: 23. The CDR3 totals 18 residues. This CDR3 is CASGTGVLSHSSSGEAFF. CDR3 coding DNA: TGCGCCAGCGGGACAGGGGTCCTCTCCCACTCTTCGTCAGGGGAAGCTTTCTTT.

The J gene is TRBJ2-3, the V gene TRBV5-1; the match to TRBD1 covers 7 bases. Germline-derived CDR1 and CDR2 are SGHRS and YFSETQ. V lost 3 bases, J lost 0 bases, and 4 bases stayed unmatched. This CDR3 is 15 amino acids long. The CDR3 sequence: CASSSGQTSTDTQYF. The CDR3 region has the DNA TGCGCCAGCAGCTCGGGACAGACTAGCACAGATACGCAGTATTTT.

The chain carries TRBV30 and TRBJ1-4; 10 nucleotides match TRBD1. The length of the CDR3 is 13 residues. With 8 bases clipped from V and 7 bases from J, the junction kept 7 bases outside the gene matches. Germline CDR1 reads GTSNPN; CDR2 reads SVGIG (reference sequence). Written as DNA, the CDR3 is TGTGCCGGGGGCCGGGACAGGGGTGAAAAACTGTTTTTT. It is translated as CAGGRDRGEKLFF.

This clone has a handful of counts. The J gene is TRBJ2-3, the V gene TRBV15; 7 bases map to TRBD2. Germline V CDR1 and CDR2: LNHNV, YYDKDF (reference sequence). The CDR3 is 15 residues long. V lost 4 bases and J lost 2; bases outside the gene matches: 6. The CDR3 DNA sequence: TGTGCCACCAGCAAGCAGCGGGGCTCCACAGATACGCAGTATTTT. It is translated as CATSKQRGSTDTQYF. The whole variable domain, filled in from reference TRBV15 and TRBJ2-3, reads DAMVIQNPRYQVTQFGKPVTLSCSQTLNHNVMYWYQQKSSQAPKLLFHYYDKDFNNEADTPDNFQSRRPNTSFCFLDIRSPGLGDTAMYLCATSKQRGSTDTQYFGPGTRLTVL.